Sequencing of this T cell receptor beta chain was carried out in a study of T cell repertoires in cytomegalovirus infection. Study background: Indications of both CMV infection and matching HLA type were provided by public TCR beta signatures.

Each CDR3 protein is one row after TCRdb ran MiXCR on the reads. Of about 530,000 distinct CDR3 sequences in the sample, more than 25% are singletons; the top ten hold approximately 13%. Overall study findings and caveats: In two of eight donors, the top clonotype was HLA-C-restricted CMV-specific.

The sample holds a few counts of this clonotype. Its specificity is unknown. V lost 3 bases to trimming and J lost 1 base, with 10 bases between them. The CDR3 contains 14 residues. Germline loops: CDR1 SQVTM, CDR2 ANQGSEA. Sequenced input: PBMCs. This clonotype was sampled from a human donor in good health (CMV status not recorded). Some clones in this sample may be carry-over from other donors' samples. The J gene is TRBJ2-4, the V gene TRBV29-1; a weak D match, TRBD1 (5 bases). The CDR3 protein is CSVEEGAAKNIQYF. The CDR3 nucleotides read TGCAGCGTTGAGGAAGGGGCGGCCAAAAACATTCAGTACTTC.